This TCR beta chain was captured in a study of T cell responses to AZD1222 COVID-19 vaccine. The wider study: Pooling was applied to second doses at about 4 or about 12 weeks. The study's findings and limits: Donors in the cohort were predominantly white British and more often female, and clonal diversity was possibly underestimated. As reported, nearly half of all spike-specific TCRs target variant regions that are unmutated.

For this clone: What it binds is unknown.

Assay: immunoSEQ multiplex PCR; the TCRdb copy retains only in-frame clones and omits some. The sample shows some 120,000 clones, about 90% of them seen only once. Sequencing was performed on peripheral blood, taken on day 0 of AZD1222 vaccination. The TCR originated in an adult in good health.

In DNA form, the CDR3 reads TGTGCCAGCAGCTTAGAACAGGGGCCCACCTACGAGCAGTACTTC. Protein product: CASSLEQGPTYEQYF. This chain links TRBV7-9 with TRBJ2-7, with 7 bases matching TRBD1. Germline V gene lookup returns CDR1 SEHNR and CDR2 FQNEAQ (reference sequence). This CDR3 has 15 residues. The junction had 5 bases not matched to a gene; V was cut back by 1 base and J by 2 bases.